The T cell receptor beta chain described here comes from a study of CD8+CD57+ T cells in acquired aplastic anemia. Study context: The sorted CD4+ and CD8+ cells yielded an average approximately 3.3 ug of DNA.

The sequenced patients had an expansion of CD8+CD57+ cells seen by flow cytometry. Deletions cut 4 bases from V and 3 bases from J, with 9 bases between. CDR1 and CDR2 (germline): DFQATT, SNEGSKA (reference sequence). This CDR3 has 12 amino acids. In regard to this clonotype: The antigen remains unidentified.

Study observations and caveats: About 29 shared CD8+ CDR3s appeared highly expressed within patients' immunodominant clones.

The use of genomic DNA as template underpinned the TCR beta VDJ and CDR3 profiling. A single record per CDR3 protein comes from TCRdb applying MiXCR to the reads. The repertoire holds 180,000 or so distinct CDR3 sequences, 48% seen once, with about 1.7% in the top ten. Sequences were obtained from sorted CD4+, CD8+, or CD8+CD57+ T cells (not recorded which) from PBMCs. This receptor was taken from a human donor with aplastic anemia. The chain has TRBV20-1 and TRBJ1-2, with TRBD1 as a possible D gene (5 bases). The CDR3 bases are TGCAGTGCTACAAGGGGCGACTATGGCTACACCTTC. It codes for CSATRGDYGYTF.